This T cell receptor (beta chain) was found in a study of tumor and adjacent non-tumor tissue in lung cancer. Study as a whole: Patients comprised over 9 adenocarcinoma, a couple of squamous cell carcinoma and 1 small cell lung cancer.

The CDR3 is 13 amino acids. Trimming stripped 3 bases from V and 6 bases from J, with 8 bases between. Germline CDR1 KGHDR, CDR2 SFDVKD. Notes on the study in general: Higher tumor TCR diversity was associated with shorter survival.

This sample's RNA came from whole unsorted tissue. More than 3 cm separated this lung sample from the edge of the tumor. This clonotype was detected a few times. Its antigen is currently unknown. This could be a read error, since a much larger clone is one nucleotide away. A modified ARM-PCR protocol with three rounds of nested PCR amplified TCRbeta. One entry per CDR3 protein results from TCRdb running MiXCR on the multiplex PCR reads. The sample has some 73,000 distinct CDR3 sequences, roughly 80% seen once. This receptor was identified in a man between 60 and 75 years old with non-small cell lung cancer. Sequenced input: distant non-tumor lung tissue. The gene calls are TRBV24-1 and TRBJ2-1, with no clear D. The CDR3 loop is CATSDLTFNEQFF. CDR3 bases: TGTGCCACCAGTGATCTAACATTCAATGAGCAGTTCTTC.